This section outlines one T cell receptor (beta chain) sequence together with its context. Its antigen is undetermined. Each CDR3 protein gets one entry after TCRdb re-called the 5' RACE reads with MiXCR. The sample shows 450,000 to 650,000 distinct CDR3 sequences, about a fifth of them seen only once. The data were taken from a study of T-cell memory formation after mild COVID-19. About the study: Largely, the TCR clusters proved donor specific.

Study-wide results and limits: Unconfirmed was the SARS-CoV-2 specificity of second-wave clones that peaked on day 37. Day 15 to 85 contracting clones showed balanced CD4/CD8; day 15 to 37 expanders favored CD4+.

The CDR3 is 13 residues long. The germline V gene encodes CDR1 SGHRS and CDR2 YFSETQ. V lost 3 bases to trimming and J lost 11 bases; unmatched junction nucleotides: 8. Sequenced: PBMCs or a T cell subset sorted from them (not recorded which). The chain recombines TRBV5-1 with TRBJ2-3; 8 nucleotides line up with TRBD1. The source of this sequence is an adult woman who had mild COVID-19 (a few samples of this study predate the infection). Cell type and time point are not known. The CDR3: CASSSRQGPEQYF. Here the CDR3 DNA reads TGCGCCAGCAGCTCCCGACAGGGGCCTGAGCAGTATTTT.